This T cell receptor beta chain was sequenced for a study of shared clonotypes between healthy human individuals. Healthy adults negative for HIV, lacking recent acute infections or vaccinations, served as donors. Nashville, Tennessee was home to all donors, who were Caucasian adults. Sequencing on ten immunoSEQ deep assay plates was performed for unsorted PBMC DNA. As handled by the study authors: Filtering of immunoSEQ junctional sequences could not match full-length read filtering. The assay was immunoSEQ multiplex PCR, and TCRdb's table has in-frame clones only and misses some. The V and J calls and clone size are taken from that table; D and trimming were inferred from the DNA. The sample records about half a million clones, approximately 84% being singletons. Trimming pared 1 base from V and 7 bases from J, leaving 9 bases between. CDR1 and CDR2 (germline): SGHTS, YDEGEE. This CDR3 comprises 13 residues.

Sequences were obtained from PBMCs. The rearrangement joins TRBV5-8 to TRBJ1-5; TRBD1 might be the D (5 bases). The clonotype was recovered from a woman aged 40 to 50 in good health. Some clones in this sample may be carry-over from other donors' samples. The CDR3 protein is CASSLRGDQPQHF. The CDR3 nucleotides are TGTGCCAGCAGCTTGCGGGGGGACCAGCCCCAGCATTTT.